The present entry profiles one T cell receptor (beta chain) with its context. The data belong to a study of cytomegalovirus exposure and HLA in healthy donors. Whole-study context: Roughly 170 million T cells yielded some 120 million unique TCR beta sequences in earlier analysis.

The germline CDR1 and CDR2 sequences are MNHEY and SVGAGI. V lost 10 bases and J lost 8, with 14 bases in between. The CDR3 is 11 amino acids. The study ran its PCR with 60 Vbeta and 13 Jbeta primers. The protocol was immunoSEQ multiplex PCR, while the TCRdb copy is restricted to in-frame clones and leaves out a portion. The table shows about 94,000 clones, with 81% occurring only once. Sequencing input: PBMCs. The source of this sequence is a human donor in good health. The V and J genes are TRBV6-5 and TRBJ1-2; maybe TRBD1 (5 bases). This CDR3 is CATGRGMGYTF. As DNA, the CDR3 is TGTGCCACCGGGAGGGGAATGGGCTACACCTTC.